This TCR beta chain was observed in a study of blood T cell repertoires in COVID-19. Only in-frame clones appear in the TCRdb table, and some are missing; sequencing was by immunoSEQ multiplex PCR. The sample has fewer than 350,000 clones; approximately 86% are singletons. Germline loops: CDR1 SGHRS, CDR2 YFSETQ. Trimming shortened V by 4 bases and J by 3 bases, and 19 bases separated the two germline ends. The CDR3 totals 17 residues. The chain couples TRBV5-1 to TRBJ2-2, with a possible D match to TRBD2 (5 bases). The sequenced sample was peripheral blood. The clonotype originates from a man aged 40-55 years with active or convalescent COVID-19. The CDR3 loop reads CASSEQPTSRDTGELFF. The CDR3 bases are TGCGCCAGCAGCGAGCAACCTACTAGTCGGGACACCGGGGAGCTGTTTTTT.